This T cell receptor beta chain is drawn from a study of cytomegalovirus exposure and HLA in healthy donors. The PCR was carried out with 60 Vbeta primers and 13 Jbeta primers. Sequenced by immunoSEQ multiplex PCR; TCRdb stores in-frame clones only, minus some. The repertoire holds over 150,000 clones, with approximately 80% as singletons. This clone was observed a few times. V was cut by 0 bases and J by 1 base, with 10 bases left in between. This CDR3 contains 17 residues. Germline CDR1 and CDR2: LGHNA and YSLEER. This chain connects TRBV4-3 to TRBJ2-6; D gene unclear. The receptor was derived from a young man in good health and CMV-seropositive. Input material: PBMCs. In nucleotides, the CDR3 is TGCGCCAGCAGCCAAGATGGTGGGCTTTCTGGGGCCAACGTCCTGACTTTC. It yields the protein CASSQDGGLSGANVLTF.